This TCR beta chain stems from a study of blood T cell repertoires in COVID-19. At the level of the study: In each case, the material was cDNA or gDNA derived from T cells, B-cell-depleted T cells, or PBMCs.

The assay was immunoSEQ multiplex PCR, and TCRdb's table has in-frame clones only and misses some. The sample lists around 300,000 clones, around 88% occurring once. Seattle's cohort entered during active infection and was followed longitudinally. Deletions cut 0 bases from V and 5 bases from J, with 11 bases between. CDR1 MNHNS and CDR2 SASEGT come from the germline V gene. This CDR3 has 14 residues. The clonotype was recovered from a woman younger than 45 with COVID-19, enrolled during active disease. Input material: peripheral blood. The chain recombines TRBV6-1 with TRBJ2-7; D unclear. The DNA for the CDR3 is TGTGCCAGCAGTGAAGCGCTTTTCGGAGACGAGCAGTACTTC. Amino acid sequence: CASSEALFGDEQYF.